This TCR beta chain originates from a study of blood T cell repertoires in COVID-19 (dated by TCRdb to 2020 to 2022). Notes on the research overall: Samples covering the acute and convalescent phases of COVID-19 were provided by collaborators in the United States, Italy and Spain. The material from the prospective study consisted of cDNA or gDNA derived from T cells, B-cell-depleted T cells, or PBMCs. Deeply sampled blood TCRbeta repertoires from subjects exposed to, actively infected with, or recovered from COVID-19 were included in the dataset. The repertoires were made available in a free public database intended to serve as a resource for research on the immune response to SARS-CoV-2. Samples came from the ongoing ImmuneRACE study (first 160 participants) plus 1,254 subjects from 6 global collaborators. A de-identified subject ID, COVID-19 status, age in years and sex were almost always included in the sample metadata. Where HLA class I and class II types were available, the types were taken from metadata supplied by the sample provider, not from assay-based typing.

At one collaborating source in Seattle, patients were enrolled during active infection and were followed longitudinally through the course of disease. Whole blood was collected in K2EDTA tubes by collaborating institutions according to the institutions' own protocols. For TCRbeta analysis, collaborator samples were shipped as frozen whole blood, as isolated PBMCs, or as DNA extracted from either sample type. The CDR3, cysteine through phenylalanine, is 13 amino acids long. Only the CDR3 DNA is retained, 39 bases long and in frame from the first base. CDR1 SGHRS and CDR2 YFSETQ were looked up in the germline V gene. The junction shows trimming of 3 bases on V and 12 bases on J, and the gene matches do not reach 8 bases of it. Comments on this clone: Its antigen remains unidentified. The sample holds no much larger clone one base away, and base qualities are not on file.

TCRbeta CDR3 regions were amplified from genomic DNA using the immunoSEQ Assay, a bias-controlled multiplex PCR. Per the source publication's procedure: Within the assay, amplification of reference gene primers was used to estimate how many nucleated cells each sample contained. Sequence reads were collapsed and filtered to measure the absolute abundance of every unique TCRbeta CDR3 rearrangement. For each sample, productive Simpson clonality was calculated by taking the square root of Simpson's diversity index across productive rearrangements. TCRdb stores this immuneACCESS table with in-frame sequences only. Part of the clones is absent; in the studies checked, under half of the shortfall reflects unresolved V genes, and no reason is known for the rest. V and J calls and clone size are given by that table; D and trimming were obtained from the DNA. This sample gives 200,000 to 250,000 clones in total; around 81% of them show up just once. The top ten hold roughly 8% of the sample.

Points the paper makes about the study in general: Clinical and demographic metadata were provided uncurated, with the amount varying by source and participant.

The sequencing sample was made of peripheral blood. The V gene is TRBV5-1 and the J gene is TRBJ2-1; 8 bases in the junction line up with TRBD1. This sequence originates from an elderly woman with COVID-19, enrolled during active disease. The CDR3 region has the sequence CASSSGQGMGQFF. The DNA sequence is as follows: TGCGCCAGCAGCTCTGGACAGGGAATGGGGCAGTTCTTC.